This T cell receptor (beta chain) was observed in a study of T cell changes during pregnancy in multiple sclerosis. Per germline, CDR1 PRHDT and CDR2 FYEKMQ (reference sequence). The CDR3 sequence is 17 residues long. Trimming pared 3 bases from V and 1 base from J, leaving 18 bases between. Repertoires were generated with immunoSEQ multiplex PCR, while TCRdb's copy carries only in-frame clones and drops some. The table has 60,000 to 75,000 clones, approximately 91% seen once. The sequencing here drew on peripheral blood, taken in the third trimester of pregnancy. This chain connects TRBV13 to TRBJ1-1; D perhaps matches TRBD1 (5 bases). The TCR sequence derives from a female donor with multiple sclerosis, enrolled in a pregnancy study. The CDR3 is CASSFADIHGGNTEAFF. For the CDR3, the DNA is TGTGCCAGCAGCTTCGCGGACATACACGGGGGGAACACTGAAGCTTTCTTT.